This TCR beta chain appears in the sequencing data of a study of blood T cell repertoires in COVID-19. In the study overall: The analysed material was cDNA or gDNA that came from T cells, B-cell-depleted T cells, or PBMCs.

Participant ages covered roughly 18 to 89 years across 20 to 30 US areas. Participants were placed into cohorts based on the clinical history they reported. The assay was immunoSEQ multiplex PCR, and TCRdb's table has in-frame clones only and misses some. Found here are approximately 260,000 clones, about nine tenths of them singletons; the top ten hold about 6%. Germline CDR1 and CDR2: MGHRA and YSYEKL. There are 15 residues in the CDR3. The ends lost 4 bases at V and 1 base at J; junction bases unmatched: 4. Sequencing used PBMCs or T cells enriched from blood (not recorded which). The chain has TRBV4-1 and TRBJ2-7; TRBD1 aligns across 10 bases. The clonotype originates from a woman between 25 and 40 years old with acute COVID-19. CDR3 loop: CASSLRGQGSYEQYF. The CDR3 nucleotides read TGCGCCAGCAGCCTACGGGGACAGGGGTCCTACGAGCAGTACTTC.